The clone carrying this T cell receptor (beta chain) has more than one count but fewer than ten. Germline CDR1 is SGHDT and CDR2 is YYEEEE. V lost 2 bases to trimming and J lost 12 bases, with 14 bases between them. This CDR3 is 12 amino acids long. These data come from a study of graft-versus-host responses after intestinal transplantation. At the level of the study: Following induction with anti-thymocyte globulin, all recipients were given tacrolimus and steroids for 2 to 4 years. General observations from the study: GvH clones surfaced in recipient marrow, some emerging earlier in ileum or blood.

Profiling relied on immunoSEQ multiplex PCR, and the TCRdb table lists in-frame clones only, not all of them. The table records approximately 20,000 clones, roughly 43% of them present only once. CFSE-labeled responder cells (approximately 200,000) were plated with approximately 200,000 irradiated, violet-dye-labeled stimulator cells. The chain couples TRBV5-6 to TRBJ1-2; D gene ambiguous. Material: alloreactive CD8+ T cells from a mixed lymphocyte reaction culture, obtained before intestinal transplant. Subset meaning: CFSE-low proliferating T cells sorted from approximately 6-day pre-transplant mixed lymphocyte reaction (GvH or HvG direction). This TCR was recovered from a human patient who received an intestinal transplant. The CDR3 DNA is TGTGCCAGCAGCTTCGGACGGCTCGGGCACACCTTC. Translated, it gives CASSFGRLGHTF.